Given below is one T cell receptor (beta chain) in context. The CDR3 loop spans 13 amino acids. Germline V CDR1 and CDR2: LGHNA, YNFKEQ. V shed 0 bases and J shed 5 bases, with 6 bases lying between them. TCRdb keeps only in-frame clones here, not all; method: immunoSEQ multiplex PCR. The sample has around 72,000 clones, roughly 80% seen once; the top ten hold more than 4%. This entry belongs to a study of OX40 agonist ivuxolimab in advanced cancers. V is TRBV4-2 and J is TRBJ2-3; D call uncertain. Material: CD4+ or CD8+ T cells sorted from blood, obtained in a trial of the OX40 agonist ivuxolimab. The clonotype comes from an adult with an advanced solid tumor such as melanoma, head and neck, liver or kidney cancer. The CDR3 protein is CASSQEGIDTQYF. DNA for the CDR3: TGTGCCAGCAGCCAAGAGGGGATAGATACGCAGTATTTT.